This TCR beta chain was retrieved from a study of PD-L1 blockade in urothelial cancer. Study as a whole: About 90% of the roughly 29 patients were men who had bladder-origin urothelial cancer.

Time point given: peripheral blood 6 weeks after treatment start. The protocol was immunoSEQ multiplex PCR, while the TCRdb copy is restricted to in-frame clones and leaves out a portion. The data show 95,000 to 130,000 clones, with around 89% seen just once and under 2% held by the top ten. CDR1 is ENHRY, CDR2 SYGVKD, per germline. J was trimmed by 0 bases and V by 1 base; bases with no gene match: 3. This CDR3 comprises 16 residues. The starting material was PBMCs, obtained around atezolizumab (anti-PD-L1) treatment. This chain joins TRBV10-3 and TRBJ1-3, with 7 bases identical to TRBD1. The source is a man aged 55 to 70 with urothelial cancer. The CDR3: CAISEYRGGSGNTIYF. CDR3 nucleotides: TGTGCCATCAGTGAGTACAGGGGAGGCTCTGGAAACACCATATATTTT.